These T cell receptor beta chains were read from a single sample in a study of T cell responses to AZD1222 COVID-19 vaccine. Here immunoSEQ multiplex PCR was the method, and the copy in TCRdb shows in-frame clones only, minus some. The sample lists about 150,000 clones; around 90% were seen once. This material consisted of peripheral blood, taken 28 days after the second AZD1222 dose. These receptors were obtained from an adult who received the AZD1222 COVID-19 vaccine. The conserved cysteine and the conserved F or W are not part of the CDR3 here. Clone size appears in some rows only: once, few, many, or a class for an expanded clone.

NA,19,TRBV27,ASSLFGTPGGTGPFYNEQF
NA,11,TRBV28,ASSLTRNTEAF
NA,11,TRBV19,ASSTGYQETQY
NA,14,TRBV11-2,ASSLSRTVSGNTIY
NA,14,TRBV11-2,ASSPLAAGVVGELF
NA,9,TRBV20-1,SATPLGEQY
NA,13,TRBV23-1,ASSQSEGPGNTIY
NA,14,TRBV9,ASSVGPYPSSYEQY
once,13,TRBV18,ASSPGQGASYGYT
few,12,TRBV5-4,ASSLGITGEPQH
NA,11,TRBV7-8,ASSSAPSYEQY
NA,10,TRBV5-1,ASSLSPRELF
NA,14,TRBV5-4,ASSLSGGSNYNEQF
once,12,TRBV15,ATSRESMDQPQH
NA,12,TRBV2,ASSVSAGSNGYT
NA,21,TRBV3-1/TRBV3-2,ASSQGDRFHPTSGRPRSYEQY
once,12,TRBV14,ASSQEAHTGELF
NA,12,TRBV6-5,ASRVTGLIQPQH
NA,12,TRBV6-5,ASRDRGMNTEAF
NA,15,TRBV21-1,ASTLILAGRSYNEQF
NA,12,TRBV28,ASSSGTAHYGYT
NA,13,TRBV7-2,ASSPDRATNEKLF
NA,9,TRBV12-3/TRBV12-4,ASSSGVGYT
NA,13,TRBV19,ASGRLPRNTGELF
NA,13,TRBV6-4,ASSDSAAEGDTQY
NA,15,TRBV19,ASSILWREQENTEAF
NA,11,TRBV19,ATLQGPAYGYT
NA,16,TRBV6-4,ASSTGGSLSSGANVLT
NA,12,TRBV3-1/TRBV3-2,ASSFRVHSYEQY
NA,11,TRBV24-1,ATSDLTGTEQF
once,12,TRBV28,ASSSTGTVKPQH
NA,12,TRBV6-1,ASSEGGGSYEQY
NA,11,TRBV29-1,SVEDLGQGKLL
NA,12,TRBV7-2,ASSRDRADYGYT
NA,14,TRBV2,ASSPMAGMFFSPLH
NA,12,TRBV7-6,ASSLGQVGTEAF
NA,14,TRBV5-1,ASSHPLAGQAREQY
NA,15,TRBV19,ASRRSEWTGIDNEQF
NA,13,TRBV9,ASSVAATNTGELF
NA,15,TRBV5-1,ASSPRLAGVMTDTQY
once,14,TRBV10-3,AISESRAGGDNEQF
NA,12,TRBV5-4,ASSSGQGTDTQY
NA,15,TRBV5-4,ASSTTGGGSYNSPLH
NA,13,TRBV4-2,ASSRGLAGSYEQY
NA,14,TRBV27,ASRGPVDRTNEKLF
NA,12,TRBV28,ASRSPDRDQPQH
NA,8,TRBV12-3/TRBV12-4,ASSRTYYT
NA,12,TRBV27,ASSLSGRAYGYT